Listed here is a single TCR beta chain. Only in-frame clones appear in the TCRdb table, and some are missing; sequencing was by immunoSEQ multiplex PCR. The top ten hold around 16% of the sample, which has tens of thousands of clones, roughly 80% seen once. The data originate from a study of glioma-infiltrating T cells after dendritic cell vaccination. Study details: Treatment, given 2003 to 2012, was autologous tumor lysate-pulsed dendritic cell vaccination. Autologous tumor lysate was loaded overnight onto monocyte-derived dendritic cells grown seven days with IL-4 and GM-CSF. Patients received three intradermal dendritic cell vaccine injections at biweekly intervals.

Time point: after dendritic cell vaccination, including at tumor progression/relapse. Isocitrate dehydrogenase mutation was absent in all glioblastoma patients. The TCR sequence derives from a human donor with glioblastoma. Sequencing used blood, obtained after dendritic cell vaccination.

CDR3 residues: CASSLTGTGEANEKLFF. DNA for the CDR3: TGTGCCAGCAGCCTAACCGGGACAGGGGAGGCTAATGAAAAACTGTTTTTT. This sequence joins TRBV4-2 and TRBJ1-4; 10 bases match TRBD1. CDR3 length: 17 amino acids. V dropped 4 bases and J dropped 3; count of bases not matched to a gene: 8. From germline, CDR1 is LGHNA and CDR2 YNFKEQ.